This T cell receptor beta chain was retrieved from a study of coeliac disease. Study outcomes and limitations: Control samples showed higher TRB and TRG clonality than intraepithelial and lamina propria samples in active celiac disease. Largely private TRB repertoires meant most sequences were sample-unique. Lamina propria and intraepithelial cell fractions may contain each other's cells.

This CDR3 spans 15 amino acids. Germline values: CDR1 KGHSH, CDR2 LQKENI. Trimming cost V 3 bases and J 3 bases, with 14 bases left between them. The assay was immunoSEQ multiplex PCR, and TCRdb's table has in-frame clones only and misses some. In the table there are around 2,700 clones, 50% to 60% of which are singletons. A word on this clone: Its antigen is as yet unknown.

Sequenced sample: intraepithelial lymphocytes from the gut. The receptor was derived from a man between 60 and 75 years old with celiac disease on a gluten-free diet. The chain combines TRBV18 with TRBJ1-2; no clear D. CDR3 residues: CASSPRWWRDYGYTF. The CDR3 region has the DNA TGTGCCAGCTCACCTAGATGGTGGCGGGACTATGGCTACACCTTC.